This entry lists 17 T cell receptor beta chains sequenced from one sample in a study of intratumoral heterogeneity in liver cancer. Method: immunoSEQ multiplex PCR; TCRdb's copy keeps in-frame clones and lacks some. The table includes about 20,000 clones, about two thirds detected once. The starting material was tumor-adjacent normal tissue, obtained before any cancer treatment. The source of these receptors is a woman aged 65 to 85 with hepatocellular carcinoma.

V usage is TRBV6-5 and J usage is TRBJ1-1; 7 bases align to TRBD1. The ends lost 5 bases at V and 1 base at J; junction bases unmatched: 7. The CDR3 has 15 amino acids. Germline V gene sequence: CDR1 MNHEY, CDR2 SVGAGI. CDR3 loop: CASSKQGPGNTEAFF. The DNA of the CDR3 is TGTGCCAGCAGTAAACAGGGGCCCGGGAACACTGAAGCTTTCTTT.

This clone was detected only a few times. The genes are TRBV6-5 and TRBJ1-6; tentative D call: TRBD1 (6 bases). This CDR3 has 15 amino acids. Germline V CDR1 and CDR2: MNHEY, SVGAGI. V lost 5 bases and J 7 bases, leaving 15 bases between the germline ends. In DNA, the CDR3 is TGTGCCAGCAGTCCCATTACAGGGAGCAATTCACCCCTCCACTTT. This gives the protein CASSPITGSNSPLHF.

This clone was seen more than once but under ten times. This rearrangement joins TRBV7-9 to TRBJ1-2, with D uncertain. This CDR3 contains 13 residues. V was pared by 1 base and J by 5 bases, with 8 bases between. Per the germline V gene, CDR1 is SEHNR and CDR2 is FQNEAQ (reference sequence). In nucleotides, the CDR3 is TGTGCCAGCAGCTTAGGTGCGGATTATGGCTACACCTTC. The encoded protein is CASSLGADYGYTF.

CDR3 loop: CATSLQGDNQPQHF. The CDR3 region has the DNA TGTGCCACCAGTCTACAGGGGGACAATCAGCCCCAGCATTTT. The genes are TRBV15 and TRBJ1-5, with TRBD1 identical over 8 bases. Trimming removed 6 bases from V and 3 bases from J; junction bases left unmatched: 4. This CDR3 has 14 amino acids. CDR1 is LNHNV, CDR2 YYDKDF, per germline (reference sequence).

The rearrangement joins TRBV19 to TRBJ1-5, with D unclear. The CDR3 is 15 amino acids. V was trimmed by 0 bases and J by 6 bases, leaving 12 bases between them. Germline V lookup: CDR1 LNHDA, CDR2 SQIVND (reference sequence). The CDR3 reads CASSIESSWGQPQHF. In DNA, the CDR3 is TGTGCCAGTAGTATAGAGAGCTCGTGGGGTCAGCCCCAGCATTTT.

This clone appeared a few times. The chain carries TRBV3-1 (or the pseudogene TRBV3-2) and TRBJ2-1; D perhaps matches TRBD2 (6 bases). Germline CDR1 is LGHDT and CDR2 is YNNKEL (reference sequence). This CDR3 has 19 residues. The V and J ends lost 0 bases and 2 bases respectively, with 20 bases between them. CDR3 nucleotide sequence: TGTGCCAGCAGCCAAGACTCAATTTCTAGCGTGAGGACCTACAATGAGCAGTTCTTC. It encodes CASSQDSISSVRTYNEQFF.

This chain links TRBV30 with TRBJ2-3; unclear D gene. The V gene lost 5 bases and the J gene lost 2 bases, with 11 bases spanning the gap. This CDR3 has 13 amino acids. Germline assignment: CDR1 GTSNPN and CDR2 SVGIG (reference sequence). The CDR3, as DNA: TGTGCCTGGGGGCGCGAACTCACAGATACGCAGTATTTT. Translation gives CAWGRELTDTQYF.

This chain uses TRBV5-1 with TRBJ1-5; 10 bases match TRBD1. This CDR3 is built from 14 residues. J was trimmed by 4 bases and V by 4 bases; bases with no gene match: 2. Germline V gene data show CDR1 as SGHRS and CDR2 as YFSETQ. This chain's CDR3 is CASSEGQGNQPQHF. CDR3 nucleotide sequence: TGCGCCAGCAGCGAGGGACAGGGGAATCAGCCCCAGCATTTT.

This rearrangement joins TRBV4-1 to TRBJ2-4, with TRBD2 matching 13 bases. Per germline, CDR1 MGHRA and CDR2 YSYEKL. The CDR3 totals 16 residues. Unmatched junction bases numbered 7, after V lost 5 bases and J lost 6 bases. The CDR3 DNA reads TGCGCCAGCAGCTTCACTACTAGCGGGAGGGGAAACATTCAGTACTTC. Translated, it gives CASSFTTSGRGNIQYF.

Judged by abundance, this clone is medium-sized. The rearrangement joins TRBV28 to TRBJ1-5; D remains unclear. This CDR3 region has 14 residues. The ends were cut back, 6 bases at V and 7 bases at J, with 16 bases in the middle. The germline V gene has CDR1 MDHEN and CDR2 SYDVKM. The CDR3 nucleotides are TGTGCCAGCAGCGAAAGGTCCGGGTGGCAGCCCCAGCATTTT. This encodes CASSERSGWQPQHF.

This chain uses TRBV29-1 with TRBJ2-3; 9 bases are a match to TRBD1. The V and J ends lost 0 bases and 4 bases, in that order; junction bases with no gene match: 8. The CDR3 has 16 amino acids. The V gene's germline CDR1 is SQVTM and CDR2 ANQGSEA. This CDR3 reads CSVEELGQGGPDTQYF. DNA of the CDR3: TGCAGCGTTGAAGAATTGGGACAGGGAGGTCCAGATACGCAGTATTTT.

This clone has only one observation. The chain employs TRBV6-6 and TRBJ2-5; D is undetermined. The CDR3 contains 13 residues. V shed 2 bases and J shed 4 bases, with 8 bases lying between them. Germline V gene data show CDR1 as MNHNY and CDR2 as SVGAGI (reference sequence). The CDR3 protein is CASSYDHLETQYF. For the CDR3, the DNA is TGTGCCAGCAGTTACGATCATCTAGAGACCCAGTACTTC.

The chain employs TRBV30 and TRBJ1-4, with 8 nucleotides matching TRBD1. The germline CDR1 and CDR2 sequences are GTSNPN and SVGIG (reference sequence). The V and J ends lost 3 bases and 10 bases, in that order; junction bases with no gene match: 10. The CDR3 length is 14 residues. For the CDR3, the DNA is TGTGCCTGGAGGGGACAGGTTGACCAGGGAAAACTGTTTTTT. Translation gives CAWRGQVDQGKLFF.

The V gene is TRBV19, the J gene TRBJ1-1; D gene uncertain. The CDR3 is 14 residues long. Trimming took 4 bases from V and 0 from J, leaving 9 bases between them. The germline V gene has CDR1 LNHDA and CDR2 SQIVND (reference sequence). The CDR3 region has the DNA TGTGCCAGTAGTAGGTCCGGAATGAACACTGAAGCTTTCTTT. Its translation: CASSRSGMNTEAFF.

The V and J genes are TRBV12-3 or TRBV12-4 and TRBJ2-1, with D perhaps TRBD1 (5 bases). Deletions cut 5 bases from V and 3 bases from J, with 5 bases between. The length of the CDR3 is 12 residues. The CDR3 protein is CASSRGYNEQFF. The CDR3 DNA reads TGTGCCAGCAGTAGGGGCTACAATGAGCAGTTCTTC.

V gene TRBV18 combines with J gene TRBJ2-2; 7 nucleotides agree with TRBD1. The length of the CDR3 is 16 residues. V shed 2 bases, J shed 1 base, and the junction held 4 bases outside the gene matches. Germline values: CDR1 KGHSH, CDR2 LQKENI. DNA for the CDR3: TGTGCCAGCTCACCAGAACAGGGGTGGAACACCGGGGAGCTGTTTTTT. As protein: CASSPEQGWNTGELFF.

This chain links TRBV29-1 with TRBJ2-5; possibly TRBD1 for D (6 bases). The germline CDR1 and CDR2 sequences are SQVTM and ANQGSEA. The CDR3 totals 14 residues. The V and J ends lost 4 bases and 4 bases respectively, with 16 bases between them. This CDR3 is CSVGRTVRGETQYF. CDR3 bases: TGCAGCGTTGGCCGGACAGTAAGAGGAGAGACCCAGTACTTC.